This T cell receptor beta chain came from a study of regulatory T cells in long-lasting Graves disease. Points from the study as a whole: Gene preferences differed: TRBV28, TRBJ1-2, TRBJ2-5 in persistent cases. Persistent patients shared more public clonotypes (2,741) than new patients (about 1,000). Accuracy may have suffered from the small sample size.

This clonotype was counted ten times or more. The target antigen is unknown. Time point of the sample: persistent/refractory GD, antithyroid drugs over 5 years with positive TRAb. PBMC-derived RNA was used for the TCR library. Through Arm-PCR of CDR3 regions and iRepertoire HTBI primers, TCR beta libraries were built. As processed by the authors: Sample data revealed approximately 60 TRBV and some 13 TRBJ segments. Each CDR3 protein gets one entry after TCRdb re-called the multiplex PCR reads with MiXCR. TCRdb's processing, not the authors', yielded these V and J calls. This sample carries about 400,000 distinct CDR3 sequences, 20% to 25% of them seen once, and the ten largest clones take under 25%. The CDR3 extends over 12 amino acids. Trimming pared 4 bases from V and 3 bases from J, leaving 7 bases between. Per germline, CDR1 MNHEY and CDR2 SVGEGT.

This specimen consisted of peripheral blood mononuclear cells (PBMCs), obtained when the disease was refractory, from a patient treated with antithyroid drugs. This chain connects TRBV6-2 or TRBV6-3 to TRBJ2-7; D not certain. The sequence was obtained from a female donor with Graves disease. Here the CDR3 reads CASSSLYYEQYF. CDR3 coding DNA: TGTGCCAGCAGTTCCCTTTACTACGAGCAGTACTTC.